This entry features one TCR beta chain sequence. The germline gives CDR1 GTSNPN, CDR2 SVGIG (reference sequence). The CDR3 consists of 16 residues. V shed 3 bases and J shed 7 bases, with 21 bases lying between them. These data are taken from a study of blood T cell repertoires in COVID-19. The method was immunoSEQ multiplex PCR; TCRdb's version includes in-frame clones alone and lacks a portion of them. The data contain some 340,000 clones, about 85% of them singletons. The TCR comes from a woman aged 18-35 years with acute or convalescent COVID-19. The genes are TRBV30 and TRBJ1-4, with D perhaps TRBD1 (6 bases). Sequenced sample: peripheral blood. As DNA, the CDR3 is TGTGCCTGGAGCGCTTCAATACAGGGTCTATCTGAAAAACTGTTTTTT. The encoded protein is CAWSASIQGLSEKLFF.